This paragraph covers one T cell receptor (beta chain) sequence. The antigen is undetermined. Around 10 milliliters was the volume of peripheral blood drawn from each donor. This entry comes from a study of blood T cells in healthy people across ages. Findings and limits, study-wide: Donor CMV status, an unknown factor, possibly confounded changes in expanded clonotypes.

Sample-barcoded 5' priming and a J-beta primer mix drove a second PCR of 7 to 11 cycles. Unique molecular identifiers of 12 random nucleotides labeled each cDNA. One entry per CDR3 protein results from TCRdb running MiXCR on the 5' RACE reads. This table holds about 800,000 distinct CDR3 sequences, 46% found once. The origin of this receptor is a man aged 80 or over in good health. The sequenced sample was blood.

The CDR3 protein is CASSPRTGESYEQYF. The CDR3, as DNA: TGTGCCAGCAGTCCTAGGACAGGGGAGTCCTACGAGCAGTACTTC. The gene calls are TRBV12-3 or TRBV12-4 and TRBJ2-7; 9 bases are a match to TRBD1. This CDR3 contains 15 residues. Trimming removed 5 bases from V and 1 base from J; junction bases left unmatched: 6.